This TCR beta chain was captured by sequencing in a study of blood T cell repertoires in COVID-19. Across the study: Sample material is recorded as cDNA or gDNA derived from T cells, B-cell-depleted T cells, or PBMCs.

Cohorts were assigned according to the clinical history that participants reported. The CDR3 has 15 amino acids. The germline V and J ends were trimmed by 2 bases and 5 bases, with 16 bases remaining between them. The germline gives CDR1 GTSNPN, CDR2 SVGIG (reference sequence). In the study's own analysis: Quantification of nucleated cells was approximated via reference gene primer amplification. The method was immunoSEQ multiplex PCR; TCRdb's version includes in-frame clones alone and lacks a portion of them. Clone size and V and J calls were adopted from that table, with D and trimming inferred from the DNA. This table holds about 240,000 clones, approximately 90% found once.

Sequencing was carried out using PBMCs or T cells enriched from blood (not recorded which). This sequence joins TRBV30 and TRBJ2-1; possible D gene TRBD1, 6 bases. The clonotype was recovered from a woman in her twenties or thirties who had recovered from COVID-19. CDR3 nucleotide sequence: TGTGCCTGGAGTAAAGGGACATCCCTGAACAATGAGCAGTTCTTC. Protein: CAWSKGTSLNNEQFF. Full variable domain (remainder filled in from reference TRBV30 and TRBJ2-1): SQTIHQWPATLVQPVGSPLSLECTVEGTSNPNLYWYRQAAGRGLQLLFYSVGIGQISSEVPQNLSASRPQDRQFILSSKKLLLSDSGFYLCAWSKGTSLNNEQFFGPGTRLTVL.